This entry lists 17 T cell receptor beta chains sequenced from one sample in a study of blood T cells in healthy people across ages. It was with a sample-barcoded 5' primer and a J-beta primer mix that a second PCR of roughly 6 to 12 cycles was run. TCRdb called the 5' RACE reads again in MiXCR, with one record for every CDR3 protein. The repertoire holds about 830,000 distinct CDR3 sequences, with 58% as singletons. The sequenced material came from blood. All receptors come from a man younger than 40 in good health.

The V and J genes are TRBV4-3 and TRBJ2-1; 12 bases agree with TRBD2. CDR3 length: 16 residues. In germline, CDR1 is LGHNA, CDR2 YSLEER. Trimming took 4 bases from V and 9 from J; bases not matched to a gene: 10. The CDR3 sequence: CASSRQLAGGRGEQFF. The CDR3 bases are TGCGCCAGCAGCCGACAACTAGCGGGAGGTAGGGGTGAGCAGTTCTTC.

This sequence joins TRBV14 and TRBJ2-1; possibly TRBD1 for D (6 bases). The V gene lost 2 bases and the J gene lost 9 bases, with 14 bases spanning the gap. The CDR3 contains 14 residues. Germline V gene lookup returns CDR1 SGHDN and CDR2 FVKESK. CDR3 DNA sequence: TGTGCCAGCAGCCAACTACAGGGCTTCGGTGAGCAGTTCTTC. Translation gives CASSQLQGFGEQFF.

This chain uses TRBV20-1 with TRBJ1-2; a weak D match, TRBD1 (5 bases). The V end lost 5 bases, the J end lost 1 base, and 8 bases lay between the germline ends. This CDR3 is built from 12 residues. Germline lookup yields CDR1 DFQATT and CDR2 SNEGSKA (reference sequence). The CDR3 sequence is CSAGTDNYGYTF. The CDR3 DNA reads as TGCAGTGCTGGGACGGATAACTATGGCTACACCTTC.

This chain links TRBV14 with TRBJ2-1; D not resolved. CDR1 SGHDN and CDR2 FVKESK come from the germline V gene. Trimming took 6 bases from V and 7 from J, leaving 10 bases between them. This CDR3 comprises 12 residues. CDR3 nucleotide sequence: TGTGCCAGCAGGTCTGAGGCAAATGAGCAGTTCTTC. This translates into CASRSEANEQFF. Full variable domain (missing parts from reference TRBV14 and TRBJ2-1): EAGVTQFPSHSVIEKGQTVTLRCDPISGHDNLYWYRRVMGKEIKFLLHFVKESKQDESGMPNNRFLAERTGGTYSTLKVQPAELEDSGVYFCASRSEANEQFFGPGTRLTVL.

The table lists this clonotype with a few counts. The CDR3 DNA is TGCGCCAGCAGCTTTGGGCAGAATGAGCAGTTCTTC. It encodes CASSFGQNEQFF. The chain joins TRBV5-1 to TRBJ2-1; D unclear. The CDR3 runs to 12 residues. Germline CDR1 and CDR2: SGHRS and YFSETQ. V was shortened by 2 bases and J by 7 bases, with 7 bases between the two germline ends.

The chain links TRBV7-2 to TRBJ2-3, with 12 positions matching TRBD2. This CDR3 is built from 18 residues. Losses at the gene ends were 1 base for V and 3 bases for J; bases not matched to a gene: 8. Germline V gene data show CDR1 as SGHTA and CDR2 as FQGNSA. In DNA, the CDR3 is TGTGCCAGCAGCTTAGTTCCTAGCGGGGGGGCCCGAACAGATACGCAGTATTTT. It encodes CASSLVPSGGARTDTQYF.

For this clonotype: A read error may be the cause here, since a much bigger clone is one base away. The chain joins TRBV27 to TRBJ2-3; 7 bases line up with TRBD1. The CDR3 spans 13 residues. With V trimmed by 6 bases and J by 2 bases, 2 bases remained unmatched. CDR1 and CDR2 (germline): MNHEY, SMNVEV (reference sequence). The CDR3 DNA sequence: TGTGCCAGCAGCAGGGGGAACACAGATACGCAGTATTTT. Its translation: CASSRGNTDTQYF.

The chain has TRBV6-2 or TRBV6-3 and TRBJ2-5; D not certain. The DNA end is more similar to TRBJ2-7, so the J call may be wrong. In germline, CDR1 is MNHEY, CDR2 SVGEGT. The CDR3 sequence is 15 residues long. The CDR3 DNA sequence: TGTGCCAGCAGCCGAGATACGGGCCGGATACTCGAGCAGTACTTC. It specifies CASSRDTGRILEQYF.

This clonotype was seen only a few times. This chain links TRBV7-2 with TRBJ2-3; no clear D. Germline CDR1 is SGHTA and CDR2 is FQGNSA. Trimming took 0 bases from V and 6 from J, leaving 13 bases between them. The length of the CDR3 is 15 residues. DNA of the CDR3: TGTGCCAGCAGCTTAGCCAGTGGGCCGGAGGATACGCAGTATTTT. Protein sequence: CASSLASGPEDTQYF. Full variable domain (missing parts from reference TRBV7-2 and TRBJ2-3): GAGVSQSPSNKVTEKGKDVELRCDPISGHTALYWYRQSLGQGLEFLIYFQGNSAPDKSGLPSDRFSAERTGGSVSTLTIQRTQQEDSAVYLCASSLASGPEDTQYFGPGTRLTVL.

V and J are TRBV25-1 and TRBJ1-2, with D possibly TRBD1 on 6 matching bases. CDR1 MGHDK and CDR2 SYGVNS come from the germline V gene. V was pared by 5 bases and J by 2 bases, with 15 bases between. The CDR3 loop spans 15 amino acids. The CDR3 spells CASSRGGAGNYGYTF. CDR3 in DNA: TGTGCCAGCAGTCGTGGGGGGGCCGGGAACTATGGCTACACCTTC.

This chain joins TRBV20-1 and TRBJ2-5; D may be TRBD2 (5 bases). Trimming stripped 6 bases from V and 0 bases from J, with 11 bases between. The CDR3 contains 13 residues. Germline CDR1 reads DFQATT; CDR2 reads SNEGSKA (reference sequence). The CDR3 loop reads CSALEGNQETQYF. In DNA form, the CDR3 reads TGCAGTGCCCTCGAGGGAAACCAAGAGACCCAGTACTTC.

In nucleotides, the CDR3 is TGCAGCGTCTACCCCGGGGGCCACACTGAAGCTTTCTTT. It translates to CSVYPGGHTEAFF. The chain uses TRBV29-1 and TRBJ1-1, with a tentative D call TRBD1 (6 bases). The CDR3 has 13 amino acids. CDR1 and CDR2 from the germline V gene are SQVTM and ANQGSEA. Trimming removed 6 bases from V and 3 bases from J, with 14 bases in between.

The CDR3 DNA reads TGTGCCAGCAGCTTAGGTCGCAACAACCAAGGGAATGAGCAGTTCTTC. Translation gives CASSLGRNNQGNEQFF. V and J are TRBV11-2 and TRBJ2-1; no firm D call. This CDR3 region has 16 residues. Germline CDR1 and CDR2: SGHAT and FQNNGV. The germline V and J ends were trimmed by 1 base and 7 bases, with 17 bases remaining between them.

V gene TRBV12-3 or TRBV12-4 combines with J gene TRBJ2-5, with D possibly TRBD1 on 6 matching bases. The DNA matches TRBJ2-7 better at its end, which makes the J call doubtful. The CDR3 loop spans 14 amino acids. The CDR3 here is CASSATGNSYEQYF. The CDR3 bases are TGTGCCAGCAGTGCAACAGGGAACTCATACGAGCAGTACTTC.

The gene calls are TRBV6-5 and TRBJ1-2; tentative D call: TRBD1 (6 bases). Germline loops: CDR1 MNHEY, CDR2 SVGAGI. V lost 0 bases and J lost 0, with 8 bases in between. The CDR3 extends over 15 amino acids. CDR3 protein: CASSYSRQANYGYTF. CDR3 bases: TGTGCCAGCAGTTACTCGCGACAGGCTAACTATGGCTACACCTTC.

V and J are TRBV4-1 and TRBJ1-1; the D is unclear. CDR1 is MGHRA and CDR2 is YSYEKL in the germline V gene. V was shortened by 1 base and J by 8 bases, with 11 bases between the two germline ends. This CDR3 is built from 13 residues. Here the CDR3 reads CASSQVTEWEAFF. DNA of the CDR3: TGCGCCAGCAGCCAAGTAACGGAGTGGGAAGCTTTCTTT.

The J gene is TRBJ2-1, the V gene TRBV7-2, with 7 bases that match TRBD1. CDR1 SGHTA and CDR2 FQGNSA come from the germline V gene. There are 15 residues in the CDR3. The ends lost 10 bases at V and 4 bases at J; junction bases unmatched: 13. For the CDR3, the DNA is TGTGCCACTGATCCTGGGGACAGCCCTTACAATGAGCAGTTCTTC. Protein product: CATDPGDSPYNEQFF. Complete variable domain (other parts from reference TRBV7-2 and TRBJ2-1): GAGVSQSPSNKVTEKGKDVELRCDPISGHTALYWYRQSLGQGLEFLIYFQGNSAPDKSGLPSDRFSAERTGGSVSTLTIQRTQQEDSAVYLCATDPGDSPYNEQFFGPGTRLTVL.